This TCR beta chain is drawn from a study of identical twins. Findings and limits, study-wide: One should note that invariant MAIT and iNKT cells could partly confound zero-insertion analyses. Models, which agreed with sharing between unrelated individuals, nonetheless underestimated the out-of-frame TCR alpha sharing seen in monozygotic twins.

Of note for this clonotype: Its specificity is not known.

Only healthy Caucasians were included as donors. The cDNA had a unique molecular identifier and a template-switch universal primer site. TCRdb reanalysed the 5' RACE reads using MiXCR and keeps one entry per CDR3 protein. Of 450,000 to 650,000 distinct CDR3 sequences listed, 13% to 15% are singletons. V was cut by 0 bases and J by 4 bases, with 2 bases left in between. Per germline, CDR1 SGHDN and CDR2 FVKESK. This CDR3 has 12 amino acids. Separately, the same data were catalogued under a study of yellow fever vaccine responses in identical twins.

This sequence was found in a woman younger than 30 in good health. The chain employs TRBV14 and TRBJ2-3; no definite D call. Material: CD4+ T cells sorted from blood. CDR3 sequence reads: CASSQDADTQYF. The CDR3 region has the DNA TGTGCCAGCAGCCAAGACGCAGATACGCAGTATTTT.